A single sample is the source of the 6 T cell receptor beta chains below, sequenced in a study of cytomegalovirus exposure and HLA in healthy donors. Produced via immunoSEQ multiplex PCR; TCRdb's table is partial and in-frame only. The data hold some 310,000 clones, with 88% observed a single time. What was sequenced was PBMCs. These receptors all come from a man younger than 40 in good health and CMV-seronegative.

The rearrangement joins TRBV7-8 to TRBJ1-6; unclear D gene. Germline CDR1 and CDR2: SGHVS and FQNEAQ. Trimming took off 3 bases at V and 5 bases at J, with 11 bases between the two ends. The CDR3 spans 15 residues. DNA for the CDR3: TGTGCCAGCAGCTTCGCGGGAACAAATAATTCACCCCTCCACTTT. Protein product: CASSFAGTNNSPLHF.

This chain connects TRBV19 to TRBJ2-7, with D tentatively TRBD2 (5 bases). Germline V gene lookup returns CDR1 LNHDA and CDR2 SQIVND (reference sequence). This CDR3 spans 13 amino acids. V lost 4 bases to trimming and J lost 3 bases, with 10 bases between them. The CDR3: CASSTGFHYEQYF. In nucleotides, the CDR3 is TGTGCCAGTAGTACGGGATTCCACTACGAGCAGTACTTC.

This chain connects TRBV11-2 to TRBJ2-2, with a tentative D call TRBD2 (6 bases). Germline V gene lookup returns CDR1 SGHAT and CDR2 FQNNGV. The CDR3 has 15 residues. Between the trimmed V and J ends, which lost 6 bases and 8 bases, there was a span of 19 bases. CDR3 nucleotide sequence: TGTGCCAGCAGGTCTGCGGGGCGTCAAGCTGGGGAGCTGTTTTTT. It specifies CASRSAGRQAGELFF.

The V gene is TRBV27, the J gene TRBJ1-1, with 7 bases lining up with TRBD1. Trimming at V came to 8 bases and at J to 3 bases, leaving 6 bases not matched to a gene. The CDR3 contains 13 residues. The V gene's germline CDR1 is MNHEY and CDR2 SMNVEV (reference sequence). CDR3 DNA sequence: TGTGCCAGCCATGTCGACAGGGACACTGAAGCTTTCTTT. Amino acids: CASHVDRDTEAFF.

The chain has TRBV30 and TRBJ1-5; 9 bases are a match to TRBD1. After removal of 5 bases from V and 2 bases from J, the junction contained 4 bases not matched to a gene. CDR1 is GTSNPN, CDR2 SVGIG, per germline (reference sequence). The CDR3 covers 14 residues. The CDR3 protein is CAWGDRVGNQPQHF. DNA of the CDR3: TGTGCCTGGGGGGACAGGGTCGGCAATCAGCCCCAGCATTTT.

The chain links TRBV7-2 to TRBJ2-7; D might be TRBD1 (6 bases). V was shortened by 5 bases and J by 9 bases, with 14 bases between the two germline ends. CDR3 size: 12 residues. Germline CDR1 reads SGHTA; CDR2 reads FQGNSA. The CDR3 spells CASSPYRDLQYF. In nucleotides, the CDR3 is TGTGCCAGCAGCCCCTACAGGGATCTGCAGTACTTC.